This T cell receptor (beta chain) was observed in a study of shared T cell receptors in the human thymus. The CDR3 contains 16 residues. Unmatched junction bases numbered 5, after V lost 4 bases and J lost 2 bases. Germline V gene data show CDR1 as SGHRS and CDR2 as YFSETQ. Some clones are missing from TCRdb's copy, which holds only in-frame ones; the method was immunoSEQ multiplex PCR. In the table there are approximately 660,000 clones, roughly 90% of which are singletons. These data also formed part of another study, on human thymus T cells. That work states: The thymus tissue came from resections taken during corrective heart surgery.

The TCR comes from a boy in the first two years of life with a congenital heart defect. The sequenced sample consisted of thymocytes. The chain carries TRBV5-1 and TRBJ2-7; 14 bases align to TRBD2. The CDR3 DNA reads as TGCGCCAGCAGCCGGGGACTAGCGGGAGTCACCTACGAGCAGTACTTC. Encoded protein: CASSRGLAGVTYEQYF.